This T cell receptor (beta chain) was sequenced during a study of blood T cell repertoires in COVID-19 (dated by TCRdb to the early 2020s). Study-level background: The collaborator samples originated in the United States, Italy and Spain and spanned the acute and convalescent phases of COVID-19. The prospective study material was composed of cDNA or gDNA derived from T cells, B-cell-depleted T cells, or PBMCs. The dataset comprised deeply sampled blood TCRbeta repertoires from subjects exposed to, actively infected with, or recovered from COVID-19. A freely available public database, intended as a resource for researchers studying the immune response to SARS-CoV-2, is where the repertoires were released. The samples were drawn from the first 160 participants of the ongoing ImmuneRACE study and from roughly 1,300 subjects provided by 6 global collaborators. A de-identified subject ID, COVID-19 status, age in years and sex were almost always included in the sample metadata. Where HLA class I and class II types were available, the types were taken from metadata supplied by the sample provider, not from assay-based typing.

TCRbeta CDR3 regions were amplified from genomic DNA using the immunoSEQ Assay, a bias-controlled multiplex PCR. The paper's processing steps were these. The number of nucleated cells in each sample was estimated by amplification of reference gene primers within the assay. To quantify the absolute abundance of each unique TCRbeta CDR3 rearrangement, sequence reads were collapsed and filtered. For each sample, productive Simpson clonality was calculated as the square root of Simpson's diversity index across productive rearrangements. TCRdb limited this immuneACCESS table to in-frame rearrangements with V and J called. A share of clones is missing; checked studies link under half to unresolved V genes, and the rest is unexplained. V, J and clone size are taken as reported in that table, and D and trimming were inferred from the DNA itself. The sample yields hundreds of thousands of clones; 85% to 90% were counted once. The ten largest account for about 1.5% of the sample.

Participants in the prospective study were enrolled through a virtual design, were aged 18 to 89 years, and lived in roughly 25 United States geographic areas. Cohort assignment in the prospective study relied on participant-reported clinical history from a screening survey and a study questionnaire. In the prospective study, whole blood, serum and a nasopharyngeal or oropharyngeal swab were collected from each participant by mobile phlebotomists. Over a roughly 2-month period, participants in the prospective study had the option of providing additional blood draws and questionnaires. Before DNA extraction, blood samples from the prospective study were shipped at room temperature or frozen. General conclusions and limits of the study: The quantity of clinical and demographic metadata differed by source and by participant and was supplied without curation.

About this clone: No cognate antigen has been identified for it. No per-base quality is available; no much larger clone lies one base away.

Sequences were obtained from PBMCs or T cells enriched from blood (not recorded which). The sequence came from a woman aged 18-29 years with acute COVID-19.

The nucleotide sequence is given as TGTGCCAGCAGCTCCGCCCGACAGGCAGGCTCACCCCTCCACTTT. Its protein reads: CASSSARQAGSPLHF. In this chain, TRBV5-5 is recombined with TRBJ1-6; possibly the D gene is TRBD1, per 6 matching bases. As encoded in the germline V gene (reference sequence), CDR1 is SGHKS while CDR2 is YYEKEE. V is shortened by 3 bases, J by 10 bases, and the region joining them spans 17 bases. The CDR3 contains 15 residues, cysteine and phenylalanine counted. The read is trimmed to its CDR3 DNA, 45 bases read in frame from base 1.